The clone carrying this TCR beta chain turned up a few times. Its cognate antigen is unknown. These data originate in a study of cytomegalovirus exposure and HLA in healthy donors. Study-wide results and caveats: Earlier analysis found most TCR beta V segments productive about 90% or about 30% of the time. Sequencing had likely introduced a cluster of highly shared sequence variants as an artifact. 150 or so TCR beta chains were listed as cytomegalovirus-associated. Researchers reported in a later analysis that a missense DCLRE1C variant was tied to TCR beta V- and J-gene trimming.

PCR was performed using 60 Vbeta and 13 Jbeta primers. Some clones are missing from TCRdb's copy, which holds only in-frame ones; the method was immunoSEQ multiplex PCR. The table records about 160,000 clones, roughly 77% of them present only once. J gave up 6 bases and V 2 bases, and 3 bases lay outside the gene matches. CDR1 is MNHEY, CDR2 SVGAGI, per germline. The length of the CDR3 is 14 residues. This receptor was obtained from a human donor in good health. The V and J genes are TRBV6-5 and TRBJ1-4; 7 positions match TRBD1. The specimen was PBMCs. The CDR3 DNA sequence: TGTGCCAGCAGTTACAGGGGGCTTGATGAAAAACTGTTTTTT. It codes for CASSYRGLDEKLFF.